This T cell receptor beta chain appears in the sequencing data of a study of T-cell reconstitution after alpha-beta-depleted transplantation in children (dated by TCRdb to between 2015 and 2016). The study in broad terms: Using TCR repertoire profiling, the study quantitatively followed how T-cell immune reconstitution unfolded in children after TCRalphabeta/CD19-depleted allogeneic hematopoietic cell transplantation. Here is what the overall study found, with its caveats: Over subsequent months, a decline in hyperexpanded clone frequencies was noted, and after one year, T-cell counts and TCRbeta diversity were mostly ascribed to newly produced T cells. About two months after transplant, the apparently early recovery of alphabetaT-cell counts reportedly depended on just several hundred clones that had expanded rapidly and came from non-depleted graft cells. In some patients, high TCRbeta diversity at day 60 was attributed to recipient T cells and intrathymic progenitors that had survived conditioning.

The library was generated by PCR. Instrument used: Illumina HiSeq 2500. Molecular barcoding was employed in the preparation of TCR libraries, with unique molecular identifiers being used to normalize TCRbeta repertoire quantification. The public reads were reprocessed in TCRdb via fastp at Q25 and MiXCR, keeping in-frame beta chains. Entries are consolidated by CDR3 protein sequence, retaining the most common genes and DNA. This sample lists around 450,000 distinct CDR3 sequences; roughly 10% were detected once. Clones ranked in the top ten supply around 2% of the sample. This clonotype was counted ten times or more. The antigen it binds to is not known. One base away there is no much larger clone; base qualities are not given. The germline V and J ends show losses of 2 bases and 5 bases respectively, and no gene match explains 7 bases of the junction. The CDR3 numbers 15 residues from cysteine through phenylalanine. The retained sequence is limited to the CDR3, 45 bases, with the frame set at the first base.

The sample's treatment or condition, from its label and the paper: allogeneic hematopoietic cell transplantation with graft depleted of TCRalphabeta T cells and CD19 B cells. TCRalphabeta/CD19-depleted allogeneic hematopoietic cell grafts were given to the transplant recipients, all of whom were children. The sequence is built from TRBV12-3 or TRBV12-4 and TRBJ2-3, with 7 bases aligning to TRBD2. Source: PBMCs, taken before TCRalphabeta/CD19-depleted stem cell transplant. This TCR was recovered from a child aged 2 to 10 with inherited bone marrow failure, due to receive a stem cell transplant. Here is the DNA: TGTGCCAGCAGTTTACGAGGGAGGGCCGGAGATACGCAGTATTTT. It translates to CASSLRGRAGDTQYF.